This T cell receptor (beta chain) was profiled in a study of beta chain features in type 1 diabetes. This clone was observed a handful of times. The junction departs from germline at one end; a sequencing error may be responsible. Expressed TCRB transcripts were sequenced because the isolated RNA had all been reverse transcribed beforehand. TCRdb's copy holds only in-frame clones and misses some; the assay was immunoSEQ multiplex PCR. The table has roughly 170,000 clones, about 13% seen once. Germline CDR1 is SNHLY and CDR2 is FYNNEI. The CDR3 sequence is 13 residues long. Sorted populations all had greater than 98% purity.

Source material: central memory CD4+ T cells from blood. The chain couples TRBV2 to TRBJ2-4, with D tentatively TRBD1 (5 bases). This TCR derives from a young woman in good health. CDR3 sequence: CASSEGVQGRVHF. In DNA form, the CDR3 reads TGTGCCAGCAGTGAAGGGGTTCAGGGAAGAGTTCACTTC. The complete variable domain, with remaining parts taken from reference TRBV2 and TRBJ2-4, reads EPEVTQTPSHQVTQMGQEVILRCVPISNHLYFYWYRQILGQKVEFLVSFYNNEISEKSEIFDDQFSVERPDGSNFTLKIRSTKLEDSAMYFCASSEGVQGRVHFGAGTRLSVL.